The 13 T cell receptor beta chains given below trace back to one sample, sequenced in a study of CD8 T cells in ankylosing spondylitis. From the 5' RACE reads, TCRdb called clonotypes with MiXCR, one entry per CDR3 protein. The table lists about 240,000 distinct CDR3 sequences, approximately 9% of them singletons. Sequenced input: blood, either unsorted or a sorted T cell fraction (not recorded which). These receptors were obtained from a male donor with ankylosing spondylitis or in good health (not recorded which).

This clonotype occurred a few times. Here the CDR3 DNA reads TGCGCCAGCAGCTTGCTAGGCTGGGGGATGAACACTGAAGCTTTCTTT. It yields the protein CASSLLGWGMNTEAFF. The rearrangement uses TRBV5-1 and TRBJ1-1, with a possible D match to TRBD1 (5 bases). Trimming shortened V by 1 base and J by 0 bases, and 13 bases separated the two germline ends. The germline V gene encodes CDR1 SGHRS and CDR2 YFSETQ. This CDR3 spans 16 amino acids. The variable domain in full, completed from reference TRBV5-1 and TRBJ1-1, reads KAGVTQTPRYLIKTRGQQVTLSCSPISGHRSVSWYQQTPGQGLQFLFEYFSETQRNKGNFPGRFSGRQFSNSRSEMNVSTLELGDSALYLCASSLLGWGMNTEAFFGQGTRLTVV.

This clonotype has at least ten counts. This rearrangement joins TRBV20-1 to TRBJ1-1; TRBD1 matches at 8 bases. The CDR3 covers 14 residues. The V segment lost 1 base and the J segment 5 bases; nucleotides outside the gene matches: 6. Per germline, CDR1 DFQATT and CDR2 SNEGSKA (reference sequence). CDR3 sequence (DNA): TGCAGTGCTAGAGTGGGCAGGGGGCGTACTGAAGCTTTCTTT. Protein product: CSARVGRGRTEAFF.

This clonotype was seen many times. This rearrangement joins TRBV20-1 to TRBJ2-1, with D possibly being TRBD2 (5 bases). Germline values: CDR1 DFQATT, CDR2 SNEGSKA (reference sequence). The V end was cut by 3 bases, the J end by 9 bases, with 15 bases between. This CDR3 is 13 amino acids long. CDR3 coding DNA: TGCAGTGCTAGTCGTGGGAGAGAGGTTGAGCAGTTCTTC. It is translated as CSASRGREVEQFF.

This clonotype was counted ten times or more. The chain recombines TRBV6-1 with TRBJ1-2; no reliable D call. Trimming shortened V by 4 bases and J by 3 bases, and 6 bases separated the two germline ends. There are 12 residues in the CDR3. Per germline, CDR1 MNHNS and CDR2 SASEGT. CDR3 DNA sequence: TGTGCCAGCAGTGGCCGGGACTATGGCTACACCTTC. Translation gives CASSGRDYGYTF.

There are many counts of this clonotype. The V gene is TRBV4-2, the J gene TRBJ2-6, with TRBD2 as a possible D gene (5 bases). CDR1 and CDR2 (germline): LGHNA, YNFKEQ. V was cut by 3 bases and J by 2 bases, with 8 bases left in between. The CDR3 has 15 residues. In DNA form, the CDR3 reads TGTGCCAGCAGCCAGGGGAGTCCTGGGGCCAACGTCCTGACTTTC. Amino acid sequence: CASSQGSPGANVLTF.

This clonotype has a handful of counts. V and J are TRBV7-9 and TRBJ1-3, with D unresolved. The germline V gene encodes CDR1 SEHNR and CDR2 FQNEAQ (reference sequence). The ends were cut back, 5 bases at V and 3 bases at J, with 11 bases in the middle. The CDR3 spans 14 residues. DNA of the CDR3: TGTGCCAGCAGCCCAGAAGGAGGTGGAAACACCATATATTTT. Protein product: CASSPEGGGNTIYF.

This clonotype was seen many times. The chain recombines TRBV9 with TRBJ2-1; possible D gene TRBD2, 6 bases. Trimming cost V 4 bases and J 9 bases, with 11 bases left between them. Germline V CDR1 and CDR2: SGDLS, YYNGEE. There are 12 residues in the CDR3. The CDR3 region has the DNA TGTGCCAGCAGCCCTGGAGGGGCTGAGCAGTTCTTC. It encodes CASSPGGAEQFF. Combining the CDR3 with reference TRBV9 and TRBJ2-1 gives the whole variable domain DSGVTQTPKHLITATGQRVTLRCSPRSGDLSVYWYQQSLDQGLQFLIQYYNGEERAKGNILERFSAQQFPDLHSELNLSSLELGDSALYFCASSPGGAEQFFGPGTRLTVL.

There are many counts of this clonotype. This rearrangement joins TRBV7-8 to TRBJ1-4, with D unresolved. The ends were cut back, 0 bases at V and 0 bases at J, with 11 bases in the middle. CDR3 length: 17 residues. CDR1 SGHVS and CDR2 FQNEAQ come from the germline V gene. The CDR3 DNA follows: TGTGCCAGCAGCTTAGCGCAACAGTATGCAACTAATGAAAAACTGTTTTTT. It codes for CASSLAQQYATNEKLFF.

This clonotype was seen repeatedly, ten times or more. This chain connects TRBV6-1 to TRBJ1-4; weak D call: TRBD1 (6 bases). The CDR3 sequence is 15 residues long. Per the germline V gene, CDR1 is MNHNS and CDR2 is SASEGT. Trimming left V 6 bases short and J 2 bases short, with 13 bases between. The CDR3 loop is CASRPFQGTNEKLFF. CDR3 coding DNA: TGTGCCAGCAGACCCTTCCAGGGGACTAATGAAAAACTGTTTTTT.

This clonotype was seen at least ten times. CDR3 loop: CASSVQGAPKETQYF. CDR3 bases: TGTGCCAGCAGTGTCCAGGGGGCCCCCAAGGAGACCCAGTACTTC. The chain joins TRBV2 to TRBJ2-5, with TRBD1 matching 8 bases. The CDR3 contains 15 residues. Per germline, CDR1 SNHLY and CDR2 FYNNEI. Trimming took 4 bases from V and 5 from J; bases not matched to a gene: 9.

This clonotype was seen many times. The rearrangement joins TRBV7-6 to TRBJ2-7; 10 bases align to TRBD2. This CDR3 region has 17 residues. V was clipped by 1 base and J by 2 bases; unmatched bases: 8. Germline V gives CDR1 SGHVS, CDR2 FNYEAQ. This CDR3 is CASSLELAGGRAYEQYF. The CDR3 DNA is TGTGCCAGCAGCTTAGAATTAGCGGGAGGCCGAGCCTACGAGCAGTACTTC.

This clonotype came up many times. The chain employs TRBV29-1 and TRBJ2-7; 8 bases fit TRBD2. The CDR3 consists of 14 residues. Per the germline V gene, CDR1 is SQVTM and CDR2 is ANQGSEA. V gave up 6 bases and J gave up 6 bases; unmatched junction bases: 13. The CDR3 nucleotides are TGCAGCGTGGTCCCCGGGACTAGTTCAGGCGAGCAGTACTTC. This encodes CSVVPGTSSGEQYF.

This clonotype was counted ten times or more. This rearrangement joins TRBV10-3 to TRBJ1-2; no clear D gene. The CDR3 loop spans 12 amino acids. Germline CDR1 and CDR2: ENHRY and SYGVKD. Trimming cost V 4 bases and J 7 bases, with 10 bases left between them. The CDR3 loop reads CAISGLGSGYTF. DNA of the CDR3: TGTGCCATCAGTGGTCTGGGAAGTGGCTACACCTTC.